The 24 T cell receptor beta chains below all came from one sample that was sequenced in a study of blood T cell repertoires in COVID-19. Assay: immunoSEQ multiplex PCR; the TCRdb copy retains only in-frame clones and omits some. In the table there are about 250,000 clones, around 88% of which are singletons. Sample: peripheral blood. Source of these receptors: an elderly man with acute or convalescent COVID-19.

The chain employs TRBV29-1 and TRBJ2-7; tentative D call: TRBD2 (6 bases). This CDR3 spans 11 amino acids. Germline V gene data show CDR1 as SQVTM and CDR2 as ANQGSEA. Trimming shortened V by 5 bases and J by 3 bases, and 8 bases separated the two germline ends. The DNA of the CDR3 is TGCAGCGTTTGGAGGGACTACGAGCAGTACTTC. Translation: CSVWRDYEQYF.

The J gene is TRBJ2-7, the V gene TRBV5-4; weak D call: TRBD2 (6 bases). The CDR3 extends over 15 amino acids. The V end was cut by 1 base, the J end by 6 bases, with 17 bases between. CDR1 and CDR2 from the germline V gene are SGHNT and YYREEE (reference sequence). The CDR3 sequence: CASSLNTGTLREQYF. Here the CDR3 DNA reads TGTGCCAGCAGCTTGAATACCGGGACTCTTCGCGAGCAGTACTTC. Filled out from reference TRBV5-4 and TRBJ2-7, the complete variable domain reads ETGVTQSPTHLIKTRGQQVTLRCSSQSGHNTVSWYQQALGQGPQFIFQYYREEENGRGNFPPRFSGLQFPNYSSELNVNALELDDSALYLCASSLNTGTLREQYFGPGTRLTVT.

V is TRBV11-2 and J is TRBJ2-7, with 9 bases matching TRBD2. In germline, CDR1 is SGHAT, CDR2 FQNNGV. This CDR3 has 17 amino acids. The J segment lost 9 bases and the V segment lost 5 bases, leaving 20 bases of the junction unmatched. The CDR3 bases are TGTGCCAGCAGCCTTTCGGGCGCGGGGGGGCCTAGTGTTGGGCAGTACTTC. The encoded protein is CASSLSGAGGPSVGQYF.

The V call is TRBV3-1 (or the pseudogene TRBV3-2), the J call TRBJ2-7, with 7 bases lining up with TRBD2. Trimming removed 1 base from V and 1 base from J; junction bases left unmatched: 7. This CDR3 region has 16 residues. From germline, CDR1 is LGHDT and CDR2 YNNKEL (reference sequence). CDR3 protein: CASSQAISGVSYEQYF. CDR3 sequence (DNA): TGTGCCAGCAGCCAAGCGATCAGCGGGGTATCCTACGAGCAGTACTTC.

This clone has more than one count but fewer than ten. The chain employs TRBV28 and TRBJ1-2; TRBD1 agrees at 7 bases. The junction had 5 bases not matched to a gene; V was cut back by 6 bases and J by 7 bases. Germline CDR1 and CDR2: MDHEN and SYDVKM. This CDR3 spans 12 amino acids. CDR3 residues: CASRTGFSGYTF. CDR3 coding DNA: TGTGCCAGCAGGACAGGGTTCTCTGGCTACACCTTC.

The V gene is TRBV24-1, the J gene TRBJ2-5, with D perhaps TRBD2 (6 bases). Trimming cost V 3 bases and J 1 base, with 11 bases left between them. The CDR3 extends over 15 amino acids. Germline CDR1 reads KGHDR; CDR2 reads SFDVKD. In DNA, the CDR3 is TGTGCCACCAGTGATCCTCAGGGAGGCCAAGAGACCCAGTACTTC. Its protein product is CATSDPQGGQETQYF.

This chain connects TRBV5-1 to TRBJ2-1, with 8 bases lining up with TRBD1. The J segment lost 5 bases and the V segment lost 4 bases, leaving 5 bases of the junction unmatched. Germline loops: CDR1 SGHRS, CDR2 YFSETQ. The CDR3 loop spans 14 amino acids. The CDR3 DNA reads TGCGCCAGCAGCAGGACAGGGCCAGACAATGAGCAGTTCTTC. Its protein is CASSRTGPDNEQFF.

The V call is TRBV20-1, the J call TRBJ1-5; D remains unclear. Trimming shortened V by 3 bases and J by 1 base, and 7 bases separated the two germline ends. The CDR3 length is 13 residues. The V gene's germline CDR1 is DFQATT and CDR2 SNEGSKA (reference sequence). CDR3 sequence (DNA): TGCAGTGCTAGTGACGGGAGCAATCAGCCCCAGCATTTT. Amino acid sequence: CSASDGSNQPQHF.

V is TRBV5-1 and J is TRBJ2-3, with D possibly matching TRBD2 (6 bases). The CDR3 is made up of 14 amino acids. The germline gives CDR1 SGHRS, CDR2 YFSETQ. V shed 0 bases and J shed 4 bases, with 9 bases lying between them. Here the CDR3 DNA reads TGCGCCAGCAGCTTGGCCCCGGGGGCAGATACGCAGTATTTT. Its protein product is CASSLAPGADTQYF.

This clone has a handful of counts. The CDR3 region is CASSGPGQEFYGYTF. CDR3 nucleotides: TGTGCCAGCAGCGGACCGGGACAGGAATTTTATGGCTACACCTTC. V usage is TRBV28 and J usage is TRBJ1-2; TRBD1 matches at 8 bases. The CDR3 has 15 amino acids. V dropped 6 bases and J dropped 5; count of bases not matched to a gene: 11. Germline V gene sequence: CDR1 MDHEN, CDR2 SYDVKM.

The rearrangement links TRBV7-2 to TRBJ2-7; 13 bases are a match to TRBD2. CDR3 length: 16 residues. The germline V gene encodes CDR1 SGHTA and CDR2 FQGNSA. Trimming removed 2 bases from V and 5 bases from J; junction bases left unmatched: 6. CDR3 DNA sequence: TGTGCCAGCAGCTTAACCGGGACTAGCGGGATCCACGAGCAGTACTTC. Residues: CASSLTGTSGIHEQYF.

V usage is TRBV5-4 and J usage is TRBJ1-5; D possibly corresponds to TRBD1 (6 bases). With 1 base removed from V and 5 bases from J, the gap between germline ends came to 13 bases. CDR3 length: 15 amino acids. Germline V gives CDR1 SGHNT, CDR2 YYREEE (reference sequence). In DNA, the CDR3 is TGTGCCAGCAGCTTGTCAGGGGACGGCGATCAGCCCCAGCATTTT. It is translated as CASSLSGDGDQPQHF.

The chain uses TRBV18 and TRBJ2-1; 7 bases fit TRBD1. From germline, CDR1 is KGHSH and CDR2 LQKENI. This CDR3 has 15 residues. The V and J ends lost 2 bases and 4 bases, in that order; junction bases with no gene match: 5. CDR3 in amino acids: CASSPGRGQYNEQFF. CDR3 DNA: TGTGCCAGCTCACCAGGTAGGGGGCAATACAATGAGCAGTTCTTC.

This chain uses TRBV24-1 with TRBJ2-3; 7 bases line up with TRBD2. V was pared by 4 bases and J by 3 bases, with 6 bases of the junction left unmatched. Germline CDR1 reads KGHDR; CDR2 reads SFDVKD. This CDR3 region has 15 residues. CDR3 DNA sequence: TGTGCCACCAGTGAACAAACTAGCGAGACAGATACGCAGTATTTT. Protein product: CATSEQTSETDTQYF.

The genes are TRBV18 and TRBJ2-3, with unresolved D. Germline CDR1 reads KGHSH; CDR2 reads LQKENI. Trimming stripped 3 bases from V and 1 base from J, with 14 bases between. The CDR3 totals 16 residues. The CDR3 nucleotides read TGTGCCAGCTCACCTCAGGCCATCGGCGGCACAGATACGCAGTATTTT. The encoded protein is CASSPQAIGGTDTQYF.

The chain links TRBV10-1 to TRBJ2-7; D not certain. This CDR3 is built from 12 residues. Per germline, CDR1 WNHNN and CDR2 SYGVQD (reference sequence). Deletions cut 10 bases from V and 4 bases from J, with 14 bases between. The CDR3 is CATARGPYEQYF. CDR3 bases: TGCGCCACCGCACGCGGTCCGTACGAGCAGTACTTC.

Only one count was recorded for this clone. J is TRBJ2-1 and V is TRBV5-1; D is unclear. V was shortened by 3 bases and J by 0 bases, with 10 bases between the two germline ends. This CDR3 contains 15 residues. Germline V gene data show CDR1 as SGHRS and CDR2 as YFSETQ. The CDR3 sequence: CASSSARSSYNEQFF. The CDR3 DNA is TGCGCCAGCAGCTCCGCCAGAAGCTCCTACAATGAGCAGTTCTTC. The variable domain in full, with the rest retrieved from reference TRBV5-1 and TRBJ2-1, is KAGVTQTPRYLIKTRGQQVTLSCSPISGHRSVSWYQQTPGQGLQFLFEYFSETQRNKGNFPGRFSGRQFSNSRSEMNVSTLELGDSALYLCASSSARSSYNEQFFGPGTRLTVL.

The J gene is TRBJ2-3, the V gene TRBV7-2; D perhaps matches TRBD2 (6 bases). Germline V CDR1 and CDR2: SGHTA, FQGNSA. Trimming removed 5 bases at V and 8 bases at J, with 14 bases between. The CDR3 extends over 13 amino acids. CDR3 DNA sequence: TGTGCCAGCAGCCTTTTGCGGGGCCGTACGCAGTATTTT. It specifies CASSLLRGRTQYF.

The CDR3: CASSQGLASETQYF. CDR3 bases: TGTGCCAGCAGCCAGGGACTAGCGTCCGAGACCCAGTACTTC. The chain links TRBV11-2 to TRBJ2-5; 10 bases fit TRBD2. This CDR3 is 14 amino acids long. The J segment lost 5 bases and the V segment lost 5 bases, leaving 5 bases of the junction unmatched. The germline V gene has CDR1 SGHAT and CDR2 FQNNGV.

The chain joins TRBV19 to TRBJ1-5; perhaps TRBD1 as D (5 bases). The CDR3 extends over 16 amino acids. The germline V gene has CDR1 LNHDA and CDR2 SQIVND (reference sequence). Trimming took off 5 bases at V and 0 bases at J, with 14 bases between the two ends. The CDR3 sequence is CASSGLPQVSNQPQHF. DNA for the CDR3: TGTGCCAGTAGTGGTCTCCCACAGGTTAGCAATCAGCCCCAGCATTTT.

V usage is TRBV14 and J usage is TRBJ2-5; possibly TRBD2 for D (7 bases). The CDR3 sequence is 16 residues long. Germline V gene lookup returns CDR1 SGHDN and CDR2 FVKESK. Trimming removed 6 bases from V and 7 bases from J, with 24 bases in between. The CDR3 region has the DNA TGTGCCAGCAGGCAGGGGACTATCGCCGTAAGGGTGACCCAGTACTTC. Translation gives CASRQGTIAVRVTQYF.

The chain has TRBV28 and TRBJ2-2; D may be TRBD1 (6 bases). CDR1 is MDHEN and CDR2 is SYDVKM in the germline V gene. Trimming left V 6 bases short and J 6 bases short, with 11 bases between. The CDR3 totals 13 residues. The CDR3 loop reads CASRQGTPGELFF. The CDR3, as DNA: TGTGCCAGCAGACAGGGCACCCCCGGGGAGCTGTTTTTT. Full variable domain (remainder filled in from reference TRBV28 and TRBJ2-2): DVKVTQSSRYLVKRTGEKVFLECVQDMDHENMFWYRQDPGLGLRLIYFSYDVKMKEKGDIPEGYSVSREKKERFSLILESASTNQTSMYLCASRQGTPGELFFGEGSRLTVL.

This rearrangement joins TRBV6-1 to TRBJ2-2; perhaps TRBD1 as D (6 bases). This CDR3 is 11 amino acids long. The ends were cut back, 3 bases at V and 16 bases at J, with 12 bases in the middle. Per the germline V gene, CDR1 is MNHNS and CDR2 is SASEGT. In DNA form, the CDR3 reads TGTGCCAGCAGTGAGGAACAGGGACGGTTTTTT. Its translation is CASSEEQGRFF.

The V and J genes are TRBV4-2 and TRBJ2-5, with a weak D call TRBD2 (6 bases). CDR3 length equals 16 residues. The V and J ends lost 3 bases and 3 bases respectively, with 17 bases between them. CDR1 and CDR2 from the germline V gene are LGHNA and YNFKEQ. The CDR3 loop is CASSQGFGGWKETQYF. CDR3 coding DNA: TGTGCCAGCAGCCAGGGATTTGGGGGGTGGAAAGAGACCCAGTACTTC.